These 3 T cell receptor beta chains were all obtained from the same sample, sequenced in a study of PD-L1 blockade in urothelial cancer. Time point defined: pretreatment peripheral blood. TCRdb keeps only in-frame clones here, not all; method: immunoSEQ multiplex PCR. The sample has around 130,000 clones; about 81% are singletons. The sequences come from PBMCs, collected around atezolizumab (anti-PD-L1) treatment. The source is a man aged 45-65 years with urothelial cancer.

This sequence joins TRBV13 and TRBJ2-1; 9 bases line up with TRBD2. Germline assignment: CDR1 PRHDT and CDR2 FYEKMQ (reference sequence). Unmatched junction bases numbered 34, after V lost 2 bases and J lost 8 bases. The CDR3 contains 24 residues. The CDR3 reads CASSLSSGSNGWFIAGGLRDEQFF. In nucleotides, the CDR3 is TGTGCCAGCAGCTTAAGCTCCGGATCGAACGGTTGGTTTATCGCGGGAGGGCTCAGGGATGAGCAGTTCTTC.

The rearrangement joins TRBV10-3 to TRBJ1-2; no clear D. Germline-derived CDR1 and CDR2 are ENHRY and SYGVKD. Trimming took off 0 bases at V and 1 base at J, with 18 bases between the two ends. The CDR3 totals 18 residues. CDR3 sequence: CAISESWLVDPLNYGYTF. Here the CDR3 DNA reads TGTGCCATCAGTGAGTCCTGGCTAGTTGACCCTCTTAACTATGGCTACACCTTC.

The J gene is TRBJ2-2, the V gene TRBV5-5; no reliable D call. The CDR3 runs 15 residues. The germline V and J ends were trimmed by 5 bases and 2 bases, with 13 bases remaining between them. The V gene's germline CDR1 is SGHKS and CDR2 YYEKEE (reference sequence). CDR3 sequence: CASSIIPGNTGELFF. The DNA for the CDR3 is TGTGCCAGCAGTATTATTCCAGGAAACACCGGGGAGCTGTTTTTT.